The T cell receptor (beta chain) under discussion was sequenced for a study of cytomegalovirus exposure and HLA in healthy donors. Whole-study results and caveats: CMV serostatus was the sole immune exposure data available.

This clone was detected only a few times. Its antigen is currently unknown. Vbeta (60) and Jbeta (13) primers were used in the PCR. The method was immunoSEQ multiplex PCR; TCRdb's version includes in-frame clones alone and lacks a portion of them. Seen here are about 100,000 clones, 76% observed once, and the top ten hold under 4.5%. The ends were cut back, 2 bases at V and 0 bases at J, with 9 bases in the middle. Looked up from germline, CDR1 is MNHEY and CDR2 is SMNVEV (reference sequence). The CDR3 covers 15 residues. The chain is built from TRBV27 and TRBJ2-3; D is uncertain. The sequenced material came from PBMCs. The clonotype was recovered from a woman in her 50s in good health and CMV-seropositive. CDR3 loop: CASSLGPPSTDTQYF. The DNA for the CDR3 is TGTGCCAGCAGTTTAGGGCCCCCAAGCACAGATACGCAGTATTTT.